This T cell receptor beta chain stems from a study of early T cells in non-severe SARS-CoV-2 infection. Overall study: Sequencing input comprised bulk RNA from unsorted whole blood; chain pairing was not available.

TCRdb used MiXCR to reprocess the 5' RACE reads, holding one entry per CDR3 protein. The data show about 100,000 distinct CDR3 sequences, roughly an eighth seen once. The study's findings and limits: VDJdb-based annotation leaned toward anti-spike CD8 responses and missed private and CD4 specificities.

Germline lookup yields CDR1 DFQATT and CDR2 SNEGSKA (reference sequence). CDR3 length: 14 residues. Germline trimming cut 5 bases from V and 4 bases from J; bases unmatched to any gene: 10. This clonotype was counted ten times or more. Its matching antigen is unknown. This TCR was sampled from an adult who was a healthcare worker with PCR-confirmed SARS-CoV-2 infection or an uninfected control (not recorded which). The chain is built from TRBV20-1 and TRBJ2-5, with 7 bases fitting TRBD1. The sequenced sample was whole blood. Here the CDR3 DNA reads TGCAGTGCTCCTAGACAGGGCCCAAGAGAGACCCAGTACTTC. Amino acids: CSAPRQGPRETQYF.